The present T cell receptor (beta chain) was sequenced within a study of Ad26.COV2.S vaccination and SARS-CoV-2 variants. In the study overall: The trial was COV1001 and the donor's arm was Ad26.COV2.S. Once, or twice with 56 days between doses, Ad26.COV2.S was given intramuscularly.

Treatment described: roughly 18 received Ad26.COV2.S at low or high dose, single or two shots; 5 received placebo; per-sample allocation not given. Collection of the samples took place on day 63 after the first injection of vaccine or placebo. Clones were read by immunoSEQ multiplex PCR, and TCRdb kept only the in-frame ones, dropping some. The repertoire holds about 350,000 clones, with approximately 84% as singletons. Germline CDR1 is LNHDA and CDR2 is SQIVND (reference sequence). The CDR3 loop spans 15 amino acids. Trimming removed 1 base at V and 3 bases at J, with 12 bases between. This sample comprised peripheral blood, obtained in a trial of Ad26.COV2.S vaccine versus placebo. This TCR came from a person aged 18-65 years who received the Ad26.COV2.S COVID-19 vaccine or a placebo. This chain uses TRBV19 with TRBJ1-1; tentative D call: TRBD1 (5 bases). This CDR3 reads CASSIVRQPHTEAFF. The DNA for the CDR3 is TGTGCCAGTAGTATAGTCCGACAGCCTCACACTGAAGCTTTCTTT.